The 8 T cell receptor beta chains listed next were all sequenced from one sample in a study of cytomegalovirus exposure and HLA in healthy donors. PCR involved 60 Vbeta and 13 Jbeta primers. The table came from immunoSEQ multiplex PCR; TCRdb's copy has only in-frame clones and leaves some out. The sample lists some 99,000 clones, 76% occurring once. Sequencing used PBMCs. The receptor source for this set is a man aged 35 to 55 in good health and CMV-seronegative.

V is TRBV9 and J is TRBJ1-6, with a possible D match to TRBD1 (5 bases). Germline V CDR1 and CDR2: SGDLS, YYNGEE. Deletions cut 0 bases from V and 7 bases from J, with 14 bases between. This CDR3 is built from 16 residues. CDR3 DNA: TGTGCCAGCAGCGTAGGTTCCCCCGCAGGGAATTCACCCCTCCACTTT. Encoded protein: CASSVGSPAGNSPLHF. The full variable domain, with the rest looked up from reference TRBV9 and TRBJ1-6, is DSGVTQTPKHLITATGQRVTLRCSPRSGDLSVYWYQQSLDQGLQFLIQYYNGEERAKGNILERFSAQQFPDLHSELNLSSLELGDSALYFCASSVGSPAGNSPLHFGNGTRLTVT.

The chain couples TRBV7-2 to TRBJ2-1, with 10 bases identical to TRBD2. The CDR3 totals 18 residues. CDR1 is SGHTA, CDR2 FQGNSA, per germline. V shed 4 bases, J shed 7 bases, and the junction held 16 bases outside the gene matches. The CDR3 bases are TGTGCCAGCAGCTCCACCCTTAGCGGGGGGCTTTTTGGAAATGAGCAGTTCTTC. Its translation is CASSSTLSGGLFGNEQFF.

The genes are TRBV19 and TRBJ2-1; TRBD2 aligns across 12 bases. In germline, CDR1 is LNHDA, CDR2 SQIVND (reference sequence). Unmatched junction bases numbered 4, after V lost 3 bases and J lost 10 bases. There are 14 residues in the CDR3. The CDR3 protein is CASSMLAGGPEQFF. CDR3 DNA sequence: TGTGCCAGTAGTATGCTAGCGGGAGGGCCCGAGCAGTTCTTC.

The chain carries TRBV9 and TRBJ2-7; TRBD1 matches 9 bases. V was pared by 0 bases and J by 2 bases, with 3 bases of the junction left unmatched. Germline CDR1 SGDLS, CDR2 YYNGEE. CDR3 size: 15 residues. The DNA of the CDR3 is TGTGCCAGCAGCGTAGGTGGGACAGGGACCTACGAGCAGTACTTC. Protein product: CASSVGGTGTYEQYF.

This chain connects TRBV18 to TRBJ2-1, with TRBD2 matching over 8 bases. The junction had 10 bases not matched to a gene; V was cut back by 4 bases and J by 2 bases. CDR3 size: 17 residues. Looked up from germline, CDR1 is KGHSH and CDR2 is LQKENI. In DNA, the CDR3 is TGTGCCAGCTCACAATTCGTCTTAGCGGGAACCTACAATGAGCAGTTCTTC. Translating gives CASSQFVLAGTYNEQFF.

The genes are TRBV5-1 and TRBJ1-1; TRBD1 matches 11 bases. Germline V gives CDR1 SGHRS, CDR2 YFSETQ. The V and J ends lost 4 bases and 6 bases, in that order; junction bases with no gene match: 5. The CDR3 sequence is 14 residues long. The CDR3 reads CASSTGTGGPEAFF. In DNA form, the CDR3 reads TGCGCCAGCAGCACCGGGACAGGGGGACCTGAAGCTTTCTTT.

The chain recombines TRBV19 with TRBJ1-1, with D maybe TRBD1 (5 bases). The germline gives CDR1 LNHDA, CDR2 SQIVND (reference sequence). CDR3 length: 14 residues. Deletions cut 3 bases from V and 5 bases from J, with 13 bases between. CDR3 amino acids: CASSIREGRTEAFF. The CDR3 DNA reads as TGTGCCAGTAGTATCCGGGAGGGGAGGACTGAAGCTTTCTTT.

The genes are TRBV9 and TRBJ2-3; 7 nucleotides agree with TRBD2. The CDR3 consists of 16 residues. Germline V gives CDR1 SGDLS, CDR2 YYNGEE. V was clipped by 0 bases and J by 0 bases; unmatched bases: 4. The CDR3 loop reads CASSVDGGGSTDTQYF. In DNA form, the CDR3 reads TGTGCCAGCAGCGTAGATGGCGGGGGAAGCACAGATACGCAGTATTTT.